This TCR beta chain came from a study of T cell changes during pregnancy in multiple sclerosis. V dropped 2 bases and J dropped 2; count of bases not matched to a gene: 5. CDR1 is SGHRS and CDR2 is YFSETQ in the germline V gene. This CDR3 contains 16 residues. Repertoires were generated with immunoSEQ multiplex PCR, while TCRdb's copy carries only in-frame clones and drops some. The sample yields 45,000 to 55,000 clones, roughly 89% seen once. The sequenced sample was peripheral blood, obtained in the first trimester of pregnancy. The source is a female donor with multiple sclerosis, enrolled in a pregnancy study. The rearrangement uses TRBV5-1 and TRBJ1-3, with 9 bases identical to TRBD1. The CDR3 DNA sequence: TGCGCCAGCAGCTTAGGAACAGGGGGCACTGGAAACACCATATATTTT. As protein: CASSLGTGGTGNTIYF. The full variable domain, with the rest looked up from reference TRBV5-1 and TRBJ1-3, is KAGVTQTPRYLIKTRGQQVTLSCSPISGHRSVSWYQQTPGQGLQFLFEYFSETQRNKGNFPGRFSGRQFSNSRSEMNVSTLELGDSALYLCASSLGTGGTGNTIYFGEGSWLTVV.